This T cell receptor beta chain stems from a study of CD4+ T cells in melanoma. Study findings and constraints: Neoantigen-specific CD4+ T cells in melanoma reportedly had diverse differentiation states.

This clone showed up just a few times. The antigen is undetermined. TCRdb keeps only in-frame clones here, not all; method: immunoSEQ multiplex PCR. The data hold 9,500 to 11,000 clones, with less than 80% observed a single time. After removal of 4 bases from V and 2 bases from J, the junction contained 6 bases not matched to a gene. Germline V CDR1 and CDR2: LNHDA, SQIVND (reference sequence). This CDR3 contains 16 residues. V is TRBV19 and J is TRBJ1-4; 8 positions agree with TRBD1. Sequenced: cells from a culture (not recorded whether cultured in vitro). This TCR was recovered from a human donor with melanoma. The CDR3 sequence is CASSRQGKSTNEKLFF. CDR3 bases: TGTGCCAGTAGTAGACAGGGGAAGAGCACTAATGAAAAACTGTTTTTT.